This paragraph covers one T cell receptor (beta chain) sequence. These data originate in a study of shared clonotypes between healthy human individuals. Assay used: immunoSEQ multiplex PCR; TCRdb lists only in-frame clones, some missing. In the table there are about 460,000 clones, approximately 80% of which are singletons. V shed 4 bases and J shed 1 base, with 8 bases lying between them. Germline V CDR1 and CDR2: SGHRS, YFSETQ. The CDR3 has 13 residues. What was sequenced was PBMCs. The V gene is TRBV5-1, the J gene TRBJ1-1; D uncertain. The clonotype was recovered from a middle-aged woman in good health. Some clones in this sample may be carry-over from other donors' samples. CDR3 nucleotide sequence: TGCGCCAGCAGCGAAACCGGGAACACTGAAGCTTTCTTT. Translating gives CASSETGNTEAFF. The entire variable domain, with the rest obtained from reference TRBV5-1 and TRBJ1-1, is as follows: KAGVTQTPRYLIKTRGQQVTLSCSPISGHRSVSWYQQTPGQGLQFLFEYFSETQRNKGNFPGRFSGRQFSNSRSEMNVSTLELGDSALYLCASSETGNTEAFFGQGTRLTVV.